These T cell receptor beta chains were read from a single sample in a study of OX40 agonist ivuxolimab in advanced cancers. Data came from immunoSEQ multiplex PCR; TCRdb stores just in-frame clones and leaves some out. The sample shows some 50,000 clones, 85% to 90% of them seen only once. Source: CD4+ or CD8+ T cells sorted from blood, taken in a trial of the OX40 agonist ivuxolimab. These receptors originate from an adult with an advanced solid tumor such as melanoma, head and neck, liver or kidney cancer. CDR3s include the opening cysteine and the closing phenylalanine or tryptophan. Fields, in order: CDR3 DNA, CDR3 protein, clone size, J gene, D gene, V gene. A D gene is named only where the DNA matches it firmly. Clone size appears in some rows only: once, few, many, or a class for an expanded clone.

CDR3nt: TGTGCCAGCAGCATCGTGACAGGGGGTTCCTACGAGCAGTACTTC
CDR3aa: CASSIVTGGSYEQYF
abundance: -
j_gene: TRBJ2-7
d_gene: TRBD1
v_gene: TRBV7-9

CDR3nt: TGTGCCACCATTGGACGGAATTTGGATCAGCCCCAGCATTTT
CDR3aa: CATIGRNLDQPQHF
abundance: -
j_gene: TRBJ1-5
d_gene: -
v_gene: TRBV28

CDR3nt: TGTGCCAGCAGGGCACCGAACACTGAAGCTTTCTTT
CDR3aa: CASRAPNTEAFF
abundance: -
j_gene: TRBJ1-1
d_gene: -
v_gene: TRBV27

CDR3nt: TGTGCCAGCAGCTTAGTCTGGGTGGGTAGCAATCAGCCCCAGCATTTT
CDR3aa: CASSLVWVGSNQPQHF
abundance: -
j_gene: TRBJ1-5
d_gene: -
v_gene: TRBV7-2

CDR3nt: TGTGCCACCTCGACGCTAAGCTCCTACAATGAGCAGTTCTTC
CDR3aa: CATSTLSSYNEQFF
abundance: few
j_gene: TRBJ2-1
d_gene: -
v_gene: TRBV6-5

CDR3nt: TGTGCCATCAGTGTCGGGGCGGGAGGCCTCTACAATGAGCAGTTCTTC
CDR3aa: CAISVGAGGLYNEQFF
abundance: -
j_gene: TRBJ2-1
d_gene: TRBD2
v_gene: TRBV10-3

CDR3nt: TGCAGCGTTGAAGGGGGTGTTTATGGCTACACCTTC
CDR3aa: CSVEGGVYGYTF
abundance: -
j_gene: TRBJ1-2
d_gene: -
v_gene: TRBV29-1

CDR3nt: TGTGCCAGCTACGATGGGACAGAGAATGGCTACACCTTC
CDR3aa: CASYDGTENGYTF
abundance: -
j_gene: TRBJ1-2
d_gene: TRBD1
v_gene: TRBV9

CDR3nt: TGTGCCAGCAGCGTAGATGGCCAGCCCCAGCATTTT
CDR3aa: CASSVDGQPQHF
abundance: -
j_gene: TRBJ1-5
d_gene: -
v_gene: TRBV9

CDR3nt: TGCGCCAGCAGCAAAAATGGAGGTCCAAATCAGCCCCAGCATTTT
CDR3aa: CASSKNGGPNQPQHF
abundance: -
j_gene: TRBJ1-5
d_gene: -
v_gene: TRBV5-1

CDR3nt: TGTGCCAGCAGTTCGGGACAGGGGGCCTCGAGAGGGGCCAACGTCCTGACTTTC
CDR3aa: CASSSGQGASRGANVLTF
abundance: -
j_gene: TRBJ2-6
d_gene: TRBD1
v_gene: TRBV28

CDR3nt: TGTGCCAGCAGCGAAATAGACAGGGTTTACAATGAGCAGTTCTTC
CDR3aa: CASSEIDRVYNEQFF
abundance: -
j_gene: TRBJ2-1
d_gene: TRBD1
v_gene: TRBV9

CDR3nt: TGTGCTAGTGGTTTTGTAGGGGGGGCACCCGGTCTGGAGCAGTACTTC
CDR3aa: CASGFVGGAPGLEQYF
abundance: -
j_gene: TRBJ2-7
d_gene: -
v_gene: TRBV12-5

CDR3nt: TGCGCCAGCAGCTTGGCGCTACTAGCGGACAGCTCTGGGGCCAACGTCCTGACTTTC
CDR3aa: CASSLALLADSSGANVLTF
abundance: -
j_gene: TRBJ2-6
d_gene: TRBD2
v_gene: TRBV5-1

CDR3nt: TGTGCCAGCAGTGCGTCACTAGCTGGCACCGGGGAGCTGTTTTTT
CDR3aa: CASSASLAGTGELFF
abundance: once
j_gene: TRBJ2-2
d_gene: -
v_gene: TRBV2

CDR3nt: TGTGCCAGCAGCGTCCCGGGACAACCCTACGAGCAGTACTTC
CDR3aa: CASSVPGQPYEQYF
abundance: once
j_gene: TRBJ2-7
d_gene: -
v_gene: TRBV7-3

CDR3nt: TGCGCCAGCAGCCAAGGCTCCGGGACAGGGGCCTACAATGAGCAGTTCTTC
CDR3aa: CASSQGSGTGAYNEQFF
abundance: once
j_gene: TRBJ2-1
d_gene: TRBD1
v_gene: TRBV4-3

CDR3nt: TGTGCCAGCAGTTCCCCTAGCGGCTTGAGCACAGATACGCAGTATTTT
CDR3aa: CASSSPSGLSTDTQYF
abundance: -
j_gene: TRBJ2-3
d_gene: TRBD2
v_gene: TRBV27

CDR3nt: TGTGCCAGCACCGGTGACAGGGACGGCACAGATACGCAGTATTTT
CDR3aa: CASTGDRDGTDTQYF
abundance: -
j_gene: TRBJ2-3
d_gene: TRBD1
v_gene: TRBV9

CDR3nt: TGTGCCAGCAGTTTGACCGGGACAGGGACATACGAGCAGTACTTC
CDR3aa: CASSLTGTGTYEQYF
abundance: -
j_gene: TRBJ2-7
d_gene: TRBD1
v_gene: TRBV27

CDR3nt: TGTGCCAGCAGCAGAACTAGCGGGACTGGAGATGAGCAGTTCTTC
CDR3aa: CASSRTSGTGDEQFF
abundance: once
j_gene: TRBJ2-1
d_gene: TRBD2
v_gene: TRBV5-5

CDR3nt: TGTGCCAGCAGCTTGGACTACACAGATACGCAGTATTTT
CDR3aa: CASSLDYTDTQYF
abundance: -
j_gene: TRBJ2-3
d_gene: -
v_gene: TRBV5-4

CDR3nt: TGTGCCAGCAGTTTAAGGAGCCGCGGGCCGTCGAACACTGAAGCTTTCTTT
CDR3aa: CASSLRSRGPSNTEAFF
abundance: -
j_gene: TRBJ1-1
d_gene: -
v_gene: TRBV27

CDR3nt: TGTGCCAGCAGGTCTGGACTGGGGAATGAGCAGTTCTTC
CDR3aa: CASRSGLGNEQFF
abundance: -
j_gene: TRBJ2-1
d_gene: -
v_gene: TRBV27